The 21 T cell receptor beta chains reported below all come from one sample, sequenced in a study of blood T cell repertoires in COVID-19. Sequenced by immunoSEQ multiplex PCR; TCRdb stores in-frame clones only, minus some. Seen here are roughly 34,000 clones, 90% observed once, and the top ten hold 1.5% to 1.9%. Source material: peripheral blood. Source of these receptors: a man aged 60 to 75 with active COVID-19.

The chain recombines TRBV6-2 or TRBV6-3 with TRBJ2-7; 9 bases line up with TRBD1. This CDR3 region has 14 residues. Germline CDR1 reads MNHEY; CDR2 reads SVGEGT. After removal of 2 bases from V and 7 bases from J, the junction contained 6 bases not matched to a gene. The DNA for the CDR3 is TGTGCCAGCAGTTACGCTGGACAGGGGTGGGAGCAGTACTTC. It yields the protein CASSYAGQGWEQYF.

The V gene is TRBV15, the J gene TRBJ1-4; possible D gene TRBD1, 6 bases. V lost 8 bases and J lost 4, with 11 bases in between. Germline CDR1 reads LNHNV; CDR2 reads YYDKDF (reference sequence). This CDR3 is built from 13 residues. The CDR3 DNA reads as TGTGCCACCCGGGACACCAATAATGAAAAACTGTTTTTT. It codes for CATRDTNNEKLFF.

The CDR3 bases are TGTGCTAGTGGTTTGGTACACGGGGTAGGGGGCGAGCAGTACTTC. This gives the protein CASGLVHGVGGEQYF. The V gene is TRBV12-5, the J gene TRBJ2-7; weak D call: TRBD1 (6 bases). The CDR3 runs to 15 residues. V lost 0 bases and J lost 6, with 15 bases in between. CDR1 is LGHNT and CDR2 is FRNRAP in the germline V gene.

The chain's CDR3 is CAISDPWDRGNTGELFF. The DNA for the CDR3 is TGTGCCATCAGTGACCCATGGGACAGGGGGAACACCGGGGAGCTGTTTTTT. J is TRBJ2-2 and V is TRBV10-3; 10 nucleotides line up with TRBD1. This CDR3 is built from 17 residues. Germline V lookup: CDR1 ENHRY, CDR2 SYGVKD. With V trimmed by 3 bases and J by 1 base, 5 bases remained unmatched.

The genes are TRBV7-9 and TRBJ2-6; 12 bases line up with TRBD1. CDR1 and CDR2 from the germline V gene are SEHNR and FQNEAQ (reference sequence). V lost 6 bases and J lost 3; bases outside the gene matches: 3. The CDR3 length is 16 residues. The CDR3 sequence: CASSRDRGLGANVLTF. DNA for the CDR3: TGTGCCAGCAGTCGGGACAGGGGGCTTGGGGCCAACGTCCTGACTTTC.

The chain links TRBV19 to TRBJ1-5; no clear D gene. Per germline, CDR1 LNHDA and CDR2 SQIVND (reference sequence). Between the trimmed V and J ends, which lost 5 bases and 4 bases, there was a span of 15 bases. The length of the CDR3 is 15 residues. CDR3 sequence: CASSSGPDRNQPQHF. The CDR3 DNA reads TGTGCCAGTAGTTCTGGGCCAGACCGAAATCAGCCCCAGCATTTT.

The gene calls are TRBV2 and TRBJ2-3; no reliable D call. The V and J ends lost 3 bases and 3 bases respectively, with 13 bases between them. The V gene's germline CDR1 is SNHLY and CDR2 FYNNEI. CDR3 length: 15 amino acids. Here the CDR3 reads CASSDGALQTDTQYF. In DNA, the CDR3 is TGTGCCAGCAGTGATGGAGCCCTCCAAACAGATACGCAGTATTTT.

V usage is TRBV3-1 (or the pseudogene TRBV3-2) and J usage is TRBJ2-7; D gene uncertain. V lost 5 bases and J 3 bases, leaving 5 bases between the germline ends. Germline V gene sequence: CDR1 LGHDT, CDR2 YNNKEL (reference sequence). The CDR3 is 11 amino acids. In DNA, the CDR3 is TGTGCCAGCAGCTCAATCTACGAGCAGTACTTC. Protein: CASSSIYEQYF.

This chain joins TRBV6-2 or TRBV6-3 and TRBJ1-1, with 7 positions matching TRBD1. Germline assignment: CDR1 MNHEY and CDR2 SVGEGT. This CDR3 spans 14 amino acids. V shed 6 bases and J 8 bases; nucleotides not matched to a gene: 12. The CDR3 DNA reads TGTGCCAGCAGCCTAGCCCGGGACAGCAAAGAAGCTTTCTTT. Translation gives CASSLARDSKEAFF.

This chain joins TRBV5-4 and TRBJ2-7; the D gene is possibly TRBD2 (6 bases). Germline V gene sequence: CDR1 SGHNT, CDR2 YYREEE (reference sequence). This CDR3 has 14 residues. V was pared by 4 bases and J by 4 bases, with 15 bases between. CDR3: CASSLGGAGYEQYF. The CDR3 DNA sequence: TGTGCCAGCAGCCTTGGCGGGGCCGGATACGAGCAGTACTTC.

The DNA for the CDR3 is TGTGCCAGCAGTCACAGGGTTACTGGGGCCAACGTCCTGACTTTC. This codes for CASSHRVTGANVLTF. V and J are TRBV14 and TRBJ2-6, with D maybe TRBD1 (6 bases). CDR1 is SGHDN, CDR2 FVKESK, per germline. This CDR3 spans 15 amino acids. V was trimmed by 6 bases and J by 2 bases, leaving 11 bases between them.

This sequence joins TRBV11-2 and TRBJ1-1; the D gene is possibly TRBD1 (5 bases). Germline V gives CDR1 SGHAT, CDR2 FQNNGV. This CDR3 comprises 15 residues. V lost 1 base to trimming and J lost 3 bases, with 12 bases between them. As DNA, the CDR3 is TGTGCCAGCAGCTTAGGCGGGGGACGATACACTGAAGCTTTCTTT. Protein product: CASSLGGGRYTEAFF. Full variable domain (outside the CDR3, taken from reference TRBV11-2 and TRBJ1-1): EAGVAQSPRYKIIEKRQSVAFWCNPISGHATLYWYQQILGQGPKLLIQFQNNGVVDDSQLPKDRFSAERLKGVDSTLKIQPAKLEDSAVYLCASSLGGGRYTEAFFGQGTRLTVV.

The V call is TRBV28, the J call TRBJ1-2, with 9 bases that match TRBD1. Germline trimming cut 7 bases from V and 6 bases from J; bases unmatched to any gene: 9. The CDR3 runs to 14 residues. Germline values: CDR1 MDHEN, CDR2 SYDVKM. CDR3 amino acids: CASTIEGQGHGYTF. CDR3 DNA: TGTGCCAGCACCATCGAGGGACAGGGTCATGGCTACACCTTC.

The genes are TRBV28 and TRBJ2-7, with a weak D call TRBD1 (6 bases). Germline CDR1 is MDHEN and CDR2 is SYDVKM. V was trimmed by 5 bases and J by 0 bases, leaving 14 bases between them. CDR3 length: 15 residues. The CDR3 protein is CASSRGQPTSYEQYF. CDR3 nucleotides: TGTGCCAGCAGTCGTGGACAGCCAACCTCCTACGAGCAGTACTTC.

The chain has TRBV28 and TRBJ1-2; D is possibly TRBD1 (6 bases). The CDR3 is 13 amino acids. The V gene's germline CDR1 is MDHEN and CDR2 SYDVKM. The V end lost 6 bases, the J end lost 7 bases, and 15 bases lay between the germline ends. CDR3 amino acids: CASREPTGFGYTF. CDR3 nucleotides: TGTGCCAGCAGGGAACCGACAGGTTTTGGCTACACCTTC.

V is TRBV6-6 and J is TRBJ1-1; 7 bases fit TRBD1. After removal of 0 bases from V and 1 base from J, the junction contained 5 bases not matched to a gene. Germline assignment: CDR1 MNHNY and CDR2 SVGAGI (reference sequence). The CDR3 is 16 amino acids. CDR3 in DNA: TGTGCCAGCAGTTACTCGACAGGGCCTCCGAACACTGAAGCTTTCTTT. Protein sequence: CASSYSTGPPNTEAFF.

This clone is a singleton in its sample. The rearrangement joins TRBV11-3 to TRBJ2-7; no clear D gene. Germline V gene sequence: CDR1 SGHNT, CDR2 YENEEA. The CDR3 length is 11 residues. V was pared by 5 bases and J by 6 bases, with 8 bases between. The chain's CDR3 is CASSANSEQYF. CDR3 nucleotides: TGTGCCAGCAGCGCCAACTCCGAGCAGTACTTC.

The V call is TRBV4-1, the J call TRBJ1-1; maybe TRBD1 (6 bases). Trimming stripped 3 bases from V and 3 bases from J, with 29 bases between. From germline, CDR1 is MGHRA and CDR2 YSYEKL. This CDR3 spans 20 amino acids. The CDR3 DNA sequence: TGCGCCAGCAGCCACTTCGGGACACTTGAAGATATCCTCGGGGACACTGAAGCTTTCTTT. It encodes CASSHFGTLEDILGDTEAFF.

CDR3 sequence: CASSLGGGTGGEAFF. The CDR3 DNA is TGTGCCAGCAGCTTAGGGGGCGGGACAGGGGGTGAAGCTTTCTTT. The genes are TRBV7-8 and TRBJ1-1; 11 positions match TRBD1. The V gene's germline CDR1 is SGHVS and CDR2 FQNEAQ. V lost 1 base to trimming and J lost 7 bases; unmatched junction nucleotides: 5. The CDR3 contains 15 residues.

The chain recombines TRBV10-2 with TRBJ2-1; the match to TRBD2 covers 9 bases. Per the germline V gene, CDR1 is WSHSY and CDR2 is SAAADI. The CDR3 consists of 15 residues. Trimming at V came to 6 bases and at J to 6 bases, leaving 9 bases not matched to a gene. The CDR3 protein is CASSPLGGGANEQFF. The CDR3 nucleotides read TGCGCCAGCAGCCCCCTCGGCGGGGGGGCCAATGAGCAGTTCTTC.

The chain links TRBV2 to TRBJ2-2, with D perhaps TRBD1 (6 bases). Per the germline V gene, CDR1 is SNHLY and CDR2 is FYNNEI. Trimming shortened V by 5 bases and J by 2 bases, and 15 bases separated the two germline ends. This CDR3 has 16 residues. The CDR3 protein is CASSYYPRGNTGELFF. As DNA, the CDR3 is TGTGCCAGCAGTTATTATCCCAGGGGAAACACCGGGGAGCTGTTTTTT.